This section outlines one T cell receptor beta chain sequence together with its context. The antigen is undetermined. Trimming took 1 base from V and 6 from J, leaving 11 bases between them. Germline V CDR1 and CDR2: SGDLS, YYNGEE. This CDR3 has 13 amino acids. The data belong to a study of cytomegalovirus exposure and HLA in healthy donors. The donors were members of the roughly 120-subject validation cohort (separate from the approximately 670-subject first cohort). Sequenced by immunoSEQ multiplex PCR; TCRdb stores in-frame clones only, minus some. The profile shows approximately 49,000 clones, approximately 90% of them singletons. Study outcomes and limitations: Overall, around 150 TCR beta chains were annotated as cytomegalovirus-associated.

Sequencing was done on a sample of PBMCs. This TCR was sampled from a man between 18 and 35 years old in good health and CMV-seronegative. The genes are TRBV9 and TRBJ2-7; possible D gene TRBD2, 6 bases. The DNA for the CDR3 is TGTGCCAGCAGCGTAACGGTGGAGGGCGAGCAGTACTTC. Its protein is CASSVTVEGEQYF. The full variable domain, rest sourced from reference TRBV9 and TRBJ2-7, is DSGVTQTPKHLITATGQRVTLRCSPRSGDLSVYWYQQSLDQGLQFLIQYYNGEERAKGNILERFSAQQFPDLHSELNLSSLELGDSALYFCASSVTVEGEQYFGPGTRLTVT.